This T cell receptor (beta chain) was retrieved from a study of cytomegalovirus exposure and HLA in healthy donors (TCRdb year 2017). Background for the entire study: In an earlier analysis of 587 of the donors, 250 to 350 Gb of sequence data and approximately 120 million unique TCR beta sequences from about 190 million T cells were reported. Around 320 gigabases of sequencing data and 80 million or so unique TCR sequences were included in an early release covering about 700 HLA-typed donors. The genetic ancestry cluster associated with self-reported Caucasian donors included 70% to 85% of the approximately 400 genotyped donors. The aim of the study was to test whether cataloging public T cell receptors could identify signatures of past pathogen exposure. The T cell repertoires of several hundred subjects were profiled by immunosequencing and related to cytomegalovirus serostatus. In addition to the first cohort of roughly 670 subjects, a separate validation cohort of under 150 different subjects was used. The study combined high-throughput TCR immunosequencing, statistical association of individual TCRs with disease status, and machine learning to predict cytomegalovirus infection status. A later analysis re-examined previously published TCR beta repertoires from around 670 donors and added high-resolution HLA genotyping to investigate patterns of TCR occurrence. Rather than using new phenotypic data, the later analysis identified candidate immune exposures from TCR beta sequences and from how often those sequences occurred across donors. An earlier analysis of 500 to 750 of the donors applied high-throughput TCR beta sequencing to assess whether each TCR beta V gene segment acted as functional or pseudogenic. Donor age, sex, ethnicity and CMV serostatus were compiled alongside the repertoire data. In a later genetic analysis, genome-wide SNP genotypes for about 65% of the roughly 700 donors were used, and that subset was treated as a discovery cohort. Every discovery cohort repertoire had been produced on one sequencing platform. HLA typing covered class I and class II loci at four-digit resolution. The number of typed donors differed by locus: roughly 620-640 for A, B, C, DRB1 and DQB1; 500 to 550 for DQA1; approximately 600 for DPA1; and around 490 for DPB1. Several DR-DQ haplotypes were treated as single units for association and clustering because of strong linkage in the cohort. Across approximately 420 genotyped donors of the cohort, an average of about 240,000 unique TCR beta nucleotide sequences per donor were sequenced, and roughly a sixth of those sequences were non-productive.

General study outcomes and caveats: Only TCR beta chains were sequenced in this cohort, and the absence of alpha or paired-chain data limited detectable features. In a later analysis, TCR association rates were found to vary across HLA loci, with the most associated TCRs seen for DRB1 alleles and the fewest for HLA-C alleles. Roughly uniform sequencing depth across donors was assumed in presence/absence analyses, although this assumption may not hold. The study gave a list of 150 to 200 TCR beta chains associated with cytomegalovirus. In a later analysis, HLA-associated TCR beta chains showed more clonal expansion and lower generation probabilities than non-associated chains that were equally common. Because counts were too low, some 17 rarely observed V segments, including chromosome 9 orphons, were left out of the earlier analysis of a few hundred of the donors. In vitro tests confirmed that a few of the cytomegalovirus-associated TCR beta chains recognize cytomegalovirus antigens. A further reported finding was that TCR beta sequences accurately predicted the HLA-A and HLA-B alleles for most subjects in the first cohort. The sequencing pipeline was judged likely to have produced a cluster of highly shared sequence variants as a technical artifact. Because HLA typing was missing for some donors at each locus, association tests included only the typed subset. A later analysis found that most CMV-associated TCR beta chains appeared HLA-restricted, with HLA associations seemingly driven largely by CMV exposure. In a later analysis, several top co-occurrence clusters were reported to appear linked to parvovirus B19, influenza, CMV and Epstein-Barr virus. For the cohort, immune exposure information was limited to CMV serostatus. The classifier was reported to diagnose cytomegalovirus status with high specificity and sensitivity in both the original and validation cohorts. In a later genetic analysis, a missense DCLRE1C variant was associated with V-gene and J-gene trimming of TCR beta chains, and the association was replicated in an independent cohort. When HLA alleles, especially DR and DQ, strongly co-occurred, attributing TCR associations to individual alleles was difficult. Most TCR sequences were seen in very few donors, while some public TCRs were found in many individuals. An earlier analysis of around 540 of the donors showed that most TCR beta V segments appeared in productive rearrangements either about 90% or about 30% of the time, which broadly matched IMGT annotations. The authors suggested that the approach could potentially be extended to other disease states and immunological phenotypes. Linkage disequilibrium might explain the correlated functional status among segregating V segments, but an unknown experimental factor could not be ruled out. Some IMGT-functional V segments, including TRBV6-2 and TRBV6-3, could not be distinguished by the 87-base-pair reads and were therefore excluded. Compared with the approximately 710-donor mean, donors in an Asian-associated ancestry cluster had fewer N-insertions in productive TCRs, according to a later genetic analysis. In a later analysis, around 15,000 TCR beta sequences were associated with specific HLA alleles at a false discovery rate of 0.05.

This clone was recorded only once. Its target antigen remains unknown. One base away there is no much larger clone; base qualities are not given. Libraries came from the immunoSEQ multiplex PCR assay. For the multiplex PCR, a mixture combining 60 forward primers for TCR Vbeta segments and 13 reverse primers for TCR Jbeta segments was used. The CDR3 region of rearranged TCR beta genes was amplified from genomic DNA by a multiplex PCR assay. On the Illumina HiSeq System, the amplified TCR beta libraries were sequenced as 87-base-pair reads. In the source study's methods: Across the 700 or so repertoires, a later analysis counted 80 million or so unique TCR beta chains, about 10 million of which were shared by at least two donors. To remove PCR and sequencing errors, raw reads were error-corrected and collapsed into unique sequences using a nearest-neighbor algorithm that merged closely related sequences. To assign V, D and J gene segments, CDR3 sequences were aligned to IMGT reference sequences. Each retained sequence needed at least a six-nucleotide match to both a V gene segment and a J gene segment. Rearrangements were classified as productive when the CDR3 lacked stop codons and remained in frame with V and J, and all other rearrangements were classified as non-productive. Following IMGT convention, CDR3 was defined as the stretch from the second conserved V-encoded cysteine up to the conserved J-encoded phenylalanine. In an earlier analysis of approximately 590 of the donors, sequences lacking an unambiguous match to a single V gene segment were excluded. An earlier analysis of a few hundred of the donors called V segments functional above 56.7% productive rearrangements and segregating when the between-donor standard deviation exceeded 5%. A statistical classification framework was built for diagnosing cytomegalovirus status from the catalog of TCR beta chain sequences. A later analysis assigned V and J genes by comparing TCR nucleotide sequences with IMGT/GENE-DB human TR gene sequences. A later analysis assigned CDR3 sequences and most-parsimonious VDJ recombination scenarios with the TCRdist pipeline. In a later analysis, every TCR beta chain was defined by the combination of its CDR3 amino acid sequence and its V-gene family, and reads without a unique V-gene family were dropped. A later analysis removed 500 to 600 highly shared, low-generation-probability nucleotide sequences to deal with suspected cross-contamination and a sequencing artifact. In a later analysis, a clonal expansion index was calculated for each public chain from normalized within-repertoire ranks of inferred template counts. In a later analysis, generation probabilities were computed using a VDJ recombination model fitted to out-of-frame rearrangements, and the results were checked against IGoR. In a later analysis, TCR-TCR, TCR-HLA and TCR-CMV co-occurrence was scored with hypergeometric tests, and a repertoire-size bias correction was applied to TCR pairs. In a later analysis, false discovery rates were estimated by permuting HLA or CMV assignments 20 times. A later analysis grouped co-occurring TCRs with DBSCAN, adding TCRdist sequence similarity when clustering within HLA-allele-positive subsets. Repertoires with fewer than 30,000 or more than 120,000 public chains, plus five repertoires with anomalous nucleotide sharing, were excluded from co-occurrence clustering. This immuneACCESS table, as held by TCRdb, lists in-frame sequences with V and J called but not all clones. Of the missing ones, under half trace to an unresolved V gene in checked studies; the others have no known cause. V, J and clone size were drawn from that table, and D and trimming were deduced from the DNA. The table for this sample lists 100,000 to 150,000 clones; around 80% of them were counted only once. About 3.5% of the sample belongs to the ten largest clones.

Looking up the germline V gene yields CDR1 SGHRS and CDR2 YFSETQ. Inclusive of the bounding cysteine and phenylalanine, the CDR3 is 16 residues long. Here the CDR3 DNA is all that survives: 48 bases in frame from base 1. V and J lose 2 bases and 2 bases, and a span of 16 bases separates them. The cohort comprised fewer than 700 healthy bone marrow donors. At the time of sampling, every cohort member was nominally healthy, though immune exposures that went unrecorded were likely present. The donor was CMV seronegative and was included in the group of a few hundred seronegative cohort members. Every donor gave a peripheral blood sample, and the peripheral blood mononuclear cells from that sample were used for TCR beta sequencing. Genomic DNA extraction from the blood cell samples was performed with the Qiagen DNeasy Blood Extraction Kit.

The rearranged chain carries TRBV5-1 and TRBJ2-5, and TRBD1 may be the D gene, going by 7 matching bases. Sequencing was done on a sample of PBMCs. The source is a man aged 30-40 years in good health and CMV-seronegative. The CDR3 protein is CASSFQGGYLQETQYF. The DNA is TGCGCCAGCAGCTTCCAGGGGGGATATCTTCAAGAGACCCAGTACTTC.